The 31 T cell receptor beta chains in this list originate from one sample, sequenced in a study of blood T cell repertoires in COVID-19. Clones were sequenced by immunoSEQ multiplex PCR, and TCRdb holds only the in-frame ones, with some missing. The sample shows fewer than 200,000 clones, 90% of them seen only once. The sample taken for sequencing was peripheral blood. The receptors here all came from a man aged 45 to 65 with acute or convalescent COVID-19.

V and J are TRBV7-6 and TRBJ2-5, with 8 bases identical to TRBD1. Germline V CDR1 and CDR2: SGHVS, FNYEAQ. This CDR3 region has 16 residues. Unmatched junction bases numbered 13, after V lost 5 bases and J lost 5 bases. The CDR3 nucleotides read TGTGCCAGCAGCGCCCGCGGACAGGGAGCTGGGGAGACCCAGTACTTC. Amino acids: CASSARGQGAGETQYF.

CDR3 loop: CSASQQRSDYGYTF. The CDR3 nucleotides read TGCAGTGCTAGTCAACAGAGATCGGACTATGGCTACACCTTC. V and J are TRBV20-1 and TRBJ1-2; unclear D gene. CDR1 DFQATT and CDR2 SNEGSKA come from the germline V gene (reference sequence). There are 14 residues in the CDR3. The V end was cut by 3 bases, the J end by 3 bases, with 14 bases between.

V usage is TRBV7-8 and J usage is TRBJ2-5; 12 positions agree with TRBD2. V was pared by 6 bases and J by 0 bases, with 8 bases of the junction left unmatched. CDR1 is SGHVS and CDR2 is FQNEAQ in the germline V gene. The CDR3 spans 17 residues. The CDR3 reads CASSYPWTSGDQETQYF. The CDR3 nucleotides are TGTGCCAGCAGTTACCCCTGGACTAGCGGGGACCAAGAGACCCAGTACTTC. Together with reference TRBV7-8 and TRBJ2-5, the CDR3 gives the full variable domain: GAGVSQSPRYKVAKRGQDVALRCDPISGHVSLFWYQQALGQGPEFLTYFQNEAQLDKSGLPSDRFFAERPEGSVSTLKIQRTQQEDSAVYLCASSYPWTSGDQETQYFGPGTRLLVL.

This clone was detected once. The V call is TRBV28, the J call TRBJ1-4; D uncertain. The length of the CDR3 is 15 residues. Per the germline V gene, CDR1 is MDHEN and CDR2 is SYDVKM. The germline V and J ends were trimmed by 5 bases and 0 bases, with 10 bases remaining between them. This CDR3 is CASSLRQATNEKLFF. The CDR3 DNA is TGTGCCAGCAGTCTTCGACAAGCAACTAATGAAAAACTGTTTTTT.

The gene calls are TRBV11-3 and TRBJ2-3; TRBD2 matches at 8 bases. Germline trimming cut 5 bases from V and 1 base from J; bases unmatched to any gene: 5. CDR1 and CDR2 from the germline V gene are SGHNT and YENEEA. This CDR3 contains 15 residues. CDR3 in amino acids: CASSLGTSGTDTQYF. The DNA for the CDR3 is TGTGCCAGCAGCCTAGGGACTAGTGGCACAGATACGCAGTATTTT.

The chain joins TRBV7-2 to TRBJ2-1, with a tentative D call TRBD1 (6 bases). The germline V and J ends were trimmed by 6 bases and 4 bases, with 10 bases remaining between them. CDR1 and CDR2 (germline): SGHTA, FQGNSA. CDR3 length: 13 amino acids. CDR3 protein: CASRPGVYNEQFF. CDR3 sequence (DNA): TGTGCCAGCAGGCCAGGGGTTTACAATGAGCAGTTCTTC.

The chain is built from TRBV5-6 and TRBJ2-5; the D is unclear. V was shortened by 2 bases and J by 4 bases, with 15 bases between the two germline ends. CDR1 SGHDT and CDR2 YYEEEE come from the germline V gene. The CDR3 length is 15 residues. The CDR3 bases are TGTGCCAGCAGCTTCGGCCCAACCTCGGGAGAGACCCAGTACTTC. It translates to CASSFGPTSGETQYF.

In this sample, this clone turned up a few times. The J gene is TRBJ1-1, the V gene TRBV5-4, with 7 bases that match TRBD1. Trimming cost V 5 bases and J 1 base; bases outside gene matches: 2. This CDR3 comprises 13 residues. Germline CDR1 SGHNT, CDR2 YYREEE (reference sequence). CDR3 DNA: TGTGCCAGCAGGCGGGACAGGAACACTGAAGCTTTCTTT. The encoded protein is CASRRDRNTEAFF.

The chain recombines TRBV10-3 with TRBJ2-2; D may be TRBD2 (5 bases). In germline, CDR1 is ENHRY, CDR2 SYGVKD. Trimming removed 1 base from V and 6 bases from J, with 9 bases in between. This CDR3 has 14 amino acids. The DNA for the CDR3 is TGTGCCATCAGTGAGTTCACGGAGGCCGGGGAGCTGTTTTTT. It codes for CAISEFTEAGELFF.

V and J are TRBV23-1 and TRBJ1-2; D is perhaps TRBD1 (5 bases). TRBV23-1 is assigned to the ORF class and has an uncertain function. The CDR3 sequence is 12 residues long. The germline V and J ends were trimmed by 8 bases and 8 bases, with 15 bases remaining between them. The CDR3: CASPQGGEGYTF. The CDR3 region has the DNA TGCGCCAGCCCCCAGGGAGGAGAAGGCTACACCTTC.

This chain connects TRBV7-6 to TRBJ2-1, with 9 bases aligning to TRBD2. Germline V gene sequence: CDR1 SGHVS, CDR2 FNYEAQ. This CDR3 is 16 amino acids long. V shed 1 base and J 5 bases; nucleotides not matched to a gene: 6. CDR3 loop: CASSLGRTSDHNEQFF. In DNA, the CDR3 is TGTGCCAGCAGCTTAGGAAGGACTAGCGATCACAATGAGCAGTTCTTC.

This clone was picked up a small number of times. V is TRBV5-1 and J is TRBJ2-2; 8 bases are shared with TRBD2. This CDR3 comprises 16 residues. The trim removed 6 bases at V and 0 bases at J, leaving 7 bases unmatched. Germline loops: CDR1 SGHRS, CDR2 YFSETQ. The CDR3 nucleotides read TGCGCCAGCACCGAGACTAGCGCCGCGAACACCGGGGAGCTGTTTTTT. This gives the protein CASTETSAANTGELFF. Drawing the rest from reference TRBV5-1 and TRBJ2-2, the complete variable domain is KAGVTQTPRYLIKTRGQQVTLSCSPISGHRSVSWYQQTPGQGLQFLFEYFSETQRNKGNFPGRFSGRQFSNSRSEMNVSTLELGDSALYLCASTETSAANTGELFFGEGSRLTVL.

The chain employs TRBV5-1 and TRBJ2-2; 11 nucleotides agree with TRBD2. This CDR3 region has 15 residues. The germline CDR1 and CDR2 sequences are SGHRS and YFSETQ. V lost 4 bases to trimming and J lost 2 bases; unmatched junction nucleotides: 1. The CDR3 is CASSGTSGNTGELFF. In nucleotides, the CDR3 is TGCGCCAGCAGCGGGACTAGCGGTAACACCGGGGAGCTGTTTTTT.

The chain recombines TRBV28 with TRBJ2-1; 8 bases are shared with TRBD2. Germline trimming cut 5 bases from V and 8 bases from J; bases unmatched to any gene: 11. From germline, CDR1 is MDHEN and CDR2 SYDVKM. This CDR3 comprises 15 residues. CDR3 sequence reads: CASSSGGAAMDEQFF. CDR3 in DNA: TGTGCCAGCAGTAGCGGGGGCGCTGCGATGGATGAGCAGTTCTTC.

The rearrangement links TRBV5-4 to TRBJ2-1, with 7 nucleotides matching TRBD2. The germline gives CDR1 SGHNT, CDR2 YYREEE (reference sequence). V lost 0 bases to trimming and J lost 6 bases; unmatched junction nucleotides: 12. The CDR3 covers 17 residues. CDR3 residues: CASSLGGRDRGVNEQFF. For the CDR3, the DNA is TGTGCCAGCAGCTTGGGGGGCCGGGACCGGGGGGTCAATGAGCAGTTCTTC. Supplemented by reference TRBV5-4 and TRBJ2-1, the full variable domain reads ETGVTQSPTHLIKTRGQQVTLRCSSQSGHNTVSWYQQALGQGPQFIFQYYREEENGRGNFPPRFSGLQFPNYSSELNVNALELDDSALYLCASSLGGRDRGVNEQFFGPGTRLTVL.

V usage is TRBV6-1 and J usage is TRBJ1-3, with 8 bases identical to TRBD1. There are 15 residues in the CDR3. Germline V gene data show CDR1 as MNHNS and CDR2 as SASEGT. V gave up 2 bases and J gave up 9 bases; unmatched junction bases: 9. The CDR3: CASSETPGQESTIYF. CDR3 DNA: TGTGCCAGCAGTGAAACTCCGGGACAGGAGAGCACCATATATTTT.

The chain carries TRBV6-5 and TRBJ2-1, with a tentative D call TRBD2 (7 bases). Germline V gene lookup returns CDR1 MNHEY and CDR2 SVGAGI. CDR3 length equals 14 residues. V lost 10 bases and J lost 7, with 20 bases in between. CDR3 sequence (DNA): TGTGCCACTCTGAGGGGGGGCGCGGGAAATGAGCAGTTCTTC. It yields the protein CATLRGGAGNEQFF.

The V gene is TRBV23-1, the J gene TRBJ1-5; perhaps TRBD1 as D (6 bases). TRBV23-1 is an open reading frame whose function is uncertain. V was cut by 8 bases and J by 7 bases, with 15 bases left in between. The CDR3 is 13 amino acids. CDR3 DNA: TGCGCCAGCCCCCGGGCAGGGGAGCAGCCCCAGCATTTT. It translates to CASPRAGEQPQHF.

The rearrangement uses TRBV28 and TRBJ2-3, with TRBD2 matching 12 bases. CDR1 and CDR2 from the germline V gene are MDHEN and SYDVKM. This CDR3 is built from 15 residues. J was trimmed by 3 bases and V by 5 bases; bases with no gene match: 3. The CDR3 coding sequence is TGTGCCAGCAGTCCTAGCGGGGGGGTTACAGATACGCAGTATTTT. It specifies CASSPSGGVTDTQYF. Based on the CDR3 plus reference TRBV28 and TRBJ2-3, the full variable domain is DVKVTQSSRYLVKRTGEKVFLECVQDMDHENMFWYRQDPGLGLRLIYFSYDVKMKEKGDIPEGYSVSREKKERFSLILESASTNQTSMYLCASSPSGGVTDTQYFGPGTRLTVL.

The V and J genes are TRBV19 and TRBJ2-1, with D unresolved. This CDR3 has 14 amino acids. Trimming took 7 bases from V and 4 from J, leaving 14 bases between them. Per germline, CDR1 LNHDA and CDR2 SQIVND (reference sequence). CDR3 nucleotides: TGTGCCAGTACTACCCAGCTAGGTTACAATGAGCAGTTCTTC. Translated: CASTTQLGYNEQFF.

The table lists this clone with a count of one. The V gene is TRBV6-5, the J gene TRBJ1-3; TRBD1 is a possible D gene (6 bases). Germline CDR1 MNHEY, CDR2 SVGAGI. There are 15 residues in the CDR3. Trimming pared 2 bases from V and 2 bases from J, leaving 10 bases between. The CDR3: CASSYDRPPGNTIYF. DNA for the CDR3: TGTGCCAGCAGTTACGACAGGCCCCCTGGAAACACCATATATTTT.

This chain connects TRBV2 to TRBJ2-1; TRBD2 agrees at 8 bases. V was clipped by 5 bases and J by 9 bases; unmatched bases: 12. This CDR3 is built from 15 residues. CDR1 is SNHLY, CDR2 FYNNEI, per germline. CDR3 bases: TGTGCCAGCAGTACCGGGACTAGATTAATCGGTGAGCAGTTCTTC. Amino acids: CASSTGTRLIGEQFF.

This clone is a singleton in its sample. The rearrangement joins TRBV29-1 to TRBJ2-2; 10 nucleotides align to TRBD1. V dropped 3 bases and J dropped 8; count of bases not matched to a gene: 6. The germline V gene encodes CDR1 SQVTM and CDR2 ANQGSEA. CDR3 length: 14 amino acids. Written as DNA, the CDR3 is TGCAGCGTTGACCGGACAGGGGGAAGGGGGGAGCTGTTTTTT. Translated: CSVDRTGGRGELFF.

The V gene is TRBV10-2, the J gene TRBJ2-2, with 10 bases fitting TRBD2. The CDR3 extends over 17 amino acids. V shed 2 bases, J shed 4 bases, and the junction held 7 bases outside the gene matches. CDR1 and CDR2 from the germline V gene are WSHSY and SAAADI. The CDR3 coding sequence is TGCGCCAGCAGTGAGGAGGTAGCGGGAGGTCGCACCGGGGAGCTGTTTTTT. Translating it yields CASSEEVAGGRTGELFF.

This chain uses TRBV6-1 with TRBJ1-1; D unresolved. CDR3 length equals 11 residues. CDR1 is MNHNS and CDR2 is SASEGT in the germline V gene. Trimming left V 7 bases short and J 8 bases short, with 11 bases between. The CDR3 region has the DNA TGTGCCAGCACAGTCACCTGGGAAGCTTTCTTT. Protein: CASTVTWEAFF.

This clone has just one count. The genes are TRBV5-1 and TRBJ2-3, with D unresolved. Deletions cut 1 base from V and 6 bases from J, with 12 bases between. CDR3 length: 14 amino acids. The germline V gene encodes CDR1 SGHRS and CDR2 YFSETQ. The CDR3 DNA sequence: TGCGCCAGCAGCTTGACGAACCCTGAGGATACGCAGTATTTT. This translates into CASSLTNPEDTQYF.

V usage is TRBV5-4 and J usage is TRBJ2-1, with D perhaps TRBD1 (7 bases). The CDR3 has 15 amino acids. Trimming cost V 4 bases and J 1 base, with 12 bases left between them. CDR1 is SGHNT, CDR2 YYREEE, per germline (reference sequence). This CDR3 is CASSIGGQSYNEQFF. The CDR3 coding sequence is TGTGCCAGCAGCATCGGGGGACAGTCCTACAATGAGCAGTTCTTC. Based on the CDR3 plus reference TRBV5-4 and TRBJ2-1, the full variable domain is ETGVTQSPTHLIKTRGQQVTLRCSSQSGHNTVSWYQQALGQGPQFIFQYYREEENGRGNFPPRFSGLQFPNYSSELNVNALELDDSALYLCASSIGGQSYNEQFFGPGTRLTVL.

For the CDR3, the DNA is TGTGCCAGCAGCCAAGATAGTCTCAGCGGGGTCTACAATGAGCAGTTCTTC. This translates into CASSQDSLSGVYNEQFF. The J gene is TRBJ2-1, the V gene TRBV4-2; 7 positions match TRBD2. The CDR3 extends over 17 amino acids. V gave up 0 bases and J gave up 3 bases; unmatched junction bases: 8. Germline V gene lookup returns CDR1 LGHNA and CDR2 YNFKEQ.

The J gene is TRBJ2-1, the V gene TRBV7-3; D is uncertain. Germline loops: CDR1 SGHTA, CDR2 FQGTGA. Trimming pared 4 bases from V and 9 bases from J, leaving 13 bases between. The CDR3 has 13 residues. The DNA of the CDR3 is TGTGCCAGCAGCTCTACATTAGCTGGTGAGCAGTTCTTC. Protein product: CASSSTLAGEQFF.

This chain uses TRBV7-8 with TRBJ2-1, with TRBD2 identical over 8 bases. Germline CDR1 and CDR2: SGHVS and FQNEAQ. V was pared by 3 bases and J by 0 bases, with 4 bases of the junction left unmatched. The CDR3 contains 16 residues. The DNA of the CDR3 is TGTGCCAGCAGCTTCTTTAGCGGGATCTCCTACAATGAGCAGTTCTTC. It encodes CASSFFSGISYNEQFF.

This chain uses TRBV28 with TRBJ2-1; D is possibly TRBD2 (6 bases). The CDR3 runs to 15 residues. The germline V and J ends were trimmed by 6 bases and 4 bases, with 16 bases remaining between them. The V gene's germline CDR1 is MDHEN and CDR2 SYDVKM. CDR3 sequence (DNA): TGTGCCAGCAGAAGCTTTGTGGGGACTTACAATGAGCAGTTCTTC. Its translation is CASRSFVGTYNEQFF.